The 5 T cell receptor beta chains below come from one sample, sequenced in a study of cytomegalovirus exposure and HLA in healthy donors. The PCR made use of 60 Vbeta and 13 Jbeta primers. Sequencing was performed with immunoSEQ multiplex PCR; in TCRdb, only in-frame clones are kept and a portion is missing. The data contain some 110,000 clones, roughly 80% of them singletons. The sample taken for sequencing was PBMCs. The source of these receptors is a man in his thirties or forties in good health and CMV-seropositive.

V and J are TRBV6-5 and TRBJ2-1; TRBD1 matches at 9 bases. The ends lost 8 bases at V and 5 bases at J; junction bases unmatched: 10. The CDR3 consists of 15 residues. Germline loops: CDR1 MNHEY, CDR2 SVGAGI. CDR3 nucleotide sequence: TGTGCCAGCGAAGCGTGGGACAGGGCTAACAATGAGCAGTTCTTC. This sequence encodes CASEAWDRANNEQFF.

This chain connects TRBV6-1 to TRBJ1-1; D ambiguous. The CDR3 extends over 15 amino acids. The germline V and J ends were trimmed by 2 bases and 3 bases, with 13 bases remaining between them. CDR1 and CDR2 (germline): MNHNS, SASEGT. The CDR3 spells CASSEYVRDYTEAFF. CDR3 sequence (DNA): TGTGCCAGCAGTGAATATGTCCGGGATTACACTGAAGCTTTCTTT.

The chain recombines TRBV7-8 with TRBJ1-1, with D hard to call. Germline V gives CDR1 SGHVS, CDR2 FQNEAQ. The CDR3 spans 15 residues. The V end was cut by 4 bases, the J end by 10 bases, with 22 bases between. CDR3 in DNA: TGTGCCAGCAGCTCCACATCCGGCCGTCGGGTTGGAGCTTTCTTT. It translates to CASSSTSGRRVGAFF.

The chain joins TRBV7-8 to TRBJ2-7; no definite D call. The CDR3 is 13 residues long. Germline-derived CDR1 and CDR2 are SGHVS and FQNEAQ. V was cut by 2 bases and J by 4 bases, with 9 bases left in between. The CDR3 nucleotides are TGTGCCAGCAGCTTAAACAGCATATACGAGCAGTACGTC. Translation gives CASSLNSIYEQYV.

This clone has a single count. The rearrangement joins TRBV7-2 to TRBJ2-7; TRBD2 agrees at 8 bases. V gave up 3 bases and J gave up 0 bases; unmatched junction bases: 7. The length of the CDR3 is 16 residues. Looked up from germline, CDR1 is SGHTA and CDR2 is FQGNSA. The CDR3 DNA follows: TGTGCCAGCAGCTTCAGTAGCGGGGCGAGCTCCTACGAGCAGTACTTC. This sequence encodes CASSFSSGASSYEQYF.